The entry that follows covers one T cell receptor (beta chain) sequence. The antigen remains unidentified. Germline loops: CDR1 SGHTA, CDR2 FQGNSA. J lost 3 bases, V lost 3 bases, and 8 bases had no gene match. CDR3 length: 16 residues. Repertoires were generated with immunoSEQ multiplex PCR, while TCRdb's copy carries only in-frame clones and drops some. This table holds under 200,000 clones, 88% found once. The data were obtained in a study of T cell responses to AZD1222 COVID-19 vaccine. Overall study findings and caveats: Spike-specific TCR depth and breadth grew after two AZD1222 doses.

Sequenced material: peripheral blood, taken 28 days after the second AZD1222 dose. The gene calls are TRBV7-2 and TRBJ1-5, with 7 bases matching TRBD1. This sequence originates from an adult who received the AZD1222 COVID-19 vaccine. CDR3 DNA: TGTGCCAGCAGCTTGTTTCCAGGGGGTTTCAATCAGCCCCAGCATTTT. Translating gives CASSLFPGGFNQPQHF.